Listed below are T cell receptor beta chains from one sample, sequenced in a study of blood T cell repertoires in COVID-19. The table came from immunoSEQ multiplex PCR; TCRdb's copy has only in-frame clones and leaves some out. The sample lists about 90,000 clones, over 80% occurring once. The sequenced sample was peripheral blood. The receptors come from a human donor with active COVID-19. The donor label of this sample is uncertain. The CDR3 runs from the conserved cysteine through the conserved F or W. Fields, in order: clone size, D gene, J gene, V gene, CDR3 DNA, CDR3 protein. The D gene is left open where the match is weak. The size field is filled for only some rows; it gives once, few, many or a size class.

abundance: -
d_gene: -
j_gene: TRBJ1-5
v_gene: TRBV10-2
CDR3nt: TGCGCCAGCAGTTCAGCCGGGAATCAGCCCCAGCATTTT
CDR3aa: CASSSAGNQPQHF

abundance: -
d_gene: -
j_gene: TRBJ2-3
v_gene: TRBV5-6
CDR3nt: TGTGCCAGCAGCTCCCCCGCGGCCACAGATACGCAGTATTTT
CDR3aa: CASSSPAATDTQYF

abundance: -
d_gene: TRBD2
j_gene: TRBJ2-2
v_gene: TRBV7-3
CDR3nt: TGTGCCAGCAGCCCTCCGGGACTAGCGGGGTTCGGGGAGCTGTTTTTT
CDR3aa: CASSPPGLAGFGELFF

abundance: few
d_gene: -
j_gene: TRBJ2-1
v_gene: TRBV6-5
CDR3nt: TGTGCCAGCAAACAGTCCACTTCCTACAATGAGCAGTTCTTC
CDR3aa: CASKQSTSYNEQFF

abundance: -
d_gene: -
j_gene: TRBJ1-1
v_gene: TRBV10-2
CDR3nt: TGCGCCAGCAGGCCGGGACAATCGGGCACTGAAGCTTTCTTT
CDR3aa: CASRPGQSGTEAFF

abundance: -
d_gene: -
j_gene: TRBJ2-3
v_gene: TRBV7-3
CDR3nt: TGTGCCAGCAGCTTGGGACACTTTTCCGGCGGGCAGTATTTT
CDR3aa: CASSLGHFSGGQYF

abundance: -
d_gene: TRBD1
j_gene: TRBJ1-1
v_gene: TRBV29-1
CDR3nt: TGCAGCGGGGGGGACAGCTATACCACTGAAGCTTTCTTT
CDR3aa: CSGGDSYTTEAFF

abundance: -
d_gene: TRBD1
j_gene: TRBJ1-1
v_gene: TRBV28
CDR3nt: TGTGCCAGCAGCCTCGGGACAGATCTAATTATGAACACTGAAGCTTTCTTT
CDR3aa: CASSLGTDLIMNTEAFF

abundance: -
d_gene: -
j_gene: TRBJ1-1
v_gene: TRBV6-1
CDR3nt: TGTGCCAGCAGTGAACTCCTTAACACTGAAGCTTTCTTT
CDR3aa: CASSELLNTEAFF

abundance: once
d_gene: TRBD2
j_gene: TRBJ2-5
v_gene: TRBV2
CDR3nt: TGTGCCAGCAGTGAATTCGGGACTACCGGCTGGGAGACCCAGTACTTC
CDR3aa: CASSEFGTTGWETQYF

abundance: -
d_gene: -
j_gene: TRBJ1-1
v_gene: TRBV9
CDR3nt: TGTGCCAGCAGCGTAGAACAGGCGATGAACACTGAAGCTTTCTTT
CDR3aa: CASSVEQAMNTEAFF

abundance: -
d_gene: TRBD2
j_gene: TRBJ2-3
v_gene: TRBV5-1
CDR3nt: TGCGCCAGCAGCTTTATAGCGGGGGAAGATACGCAGTATTTT
CDR3aa: CASSFIAGEDTQYF